Following are 3 T cell receptor beta chains from one sample sequenced in a study of T cells in Graves' hyperthyroidism and ophthalmopathy (dated by TCRdb to the late 2010s). The method was multiplex PCR. The reads were generated on an Illumina HiSeq 2000. The TCR beta CDR3 regions were amplified from RNA transcripts. The TCR CDR3 was subjected to a first round of RT-PCR using the HTBI primer set and the Qiagen OneStep RT-PCR kit. TCRdb reworked the public reads: Q25 trimming with fastp, MiXCR clone assembly, productive beta chains retained. Rows matching on CDR3 protein sequence are summarized as one entry with the most common DNA and genes. The sample table holds under 650,000 distinct CDR3 sequences, of which about a sixth were seen once. The biggest ten clones account for 3.5% to 4% of the sample. The sequenced sample consisted of blood. Source of these receptors: a woman in her thirties with Graves' hyperthyroidism.

This clonotype was seen repeatedly, ten times or more. The chain joins TRBV7-2 to TRBJ2-3; 9 bases are shared with TRBD2. The CDR3 covers 21 residues. Germline-derived CDR1 and CDR2 are SGHTA and FQGNSA. Trimming cost V 5 bases and J 2 bases; bases outside gene matches: 23. The CDR3 sequence is CASSPHLAREGPPLLTDTQYF. CDR3 nucleotide sequence: TGTGCCAGCAGCCCACATCTAGCGCGGGAGGGCCCACCTCTTCTCACAGATACGCAGTATTTT.

This clonotype has at least ten counts. The chain has TRBV30 and TRBJ2-1, with no clear D. Germline loops: CDR1 GTSNPN, CDR2 SVGIG (reference sequence). V was cut by 1 base and J by 3 bases, with 7 bases left in between. This CDR3 is built from 13 residues. CDR3 in amino acids: CAWSGLLYNEQFF. As DNA, the CDR3 is TGTGCCTGGAGTGGATTGCTCTACAATGAGCAGTTCTTC. The full variable domain, with the rest looked up from reference TRBV30 and TRBJ2-1, is SQTIHQWPATLVQPVGSPLSLECTVEGTSNPNLYWYRQAAGRGLQLLFYSVGIGQISSEVPQNLSASRPQDRQFILSSKKLLLSDSGFYLCAWSGLLYNEQFFGPGTRLTVL.

This clonotype was observed many times. In nucleotides, the CDR3 is TGTGCCAGCAGTGGGACCGGAGCATACACAGATACGCAGTATTTT. Translated: CASSGTGAYTDTQYF. The chain uses TRBV2 and TRBJ2-3; D unresolved. V was trimmed by 4 bases and J by 2 bases, leaving 13 bases between them. The CDR3 has 15 amino acids. The germline CDR1 and CDR2 sequences are SNHLY and FYNNEI.